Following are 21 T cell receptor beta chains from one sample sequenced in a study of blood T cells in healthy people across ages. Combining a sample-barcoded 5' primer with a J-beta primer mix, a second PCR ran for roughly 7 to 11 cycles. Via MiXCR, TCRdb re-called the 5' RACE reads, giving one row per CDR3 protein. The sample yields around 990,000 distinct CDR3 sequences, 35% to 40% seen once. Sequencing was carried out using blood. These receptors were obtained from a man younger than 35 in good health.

The CDR3 DNA sequence: TGTGCCAGCAGCCACCTCTCAGGGACATTCACGAGATTAGCCAAAAACATTCAGTACTTC. Translation gives CASSHLSGTFTRLAKNIQYF. The rearrangement uses TRBV6-2 or TRBV6-3 and TRBJ2-4; tentative D call: TRBD1 (6 bases). Trimming took 6 bases from V and 0 from J, leaving 27 bases between them. Germline CDR1 and CDR2: MNHEY and SVGEGT. This CDR3 has 20 residues.

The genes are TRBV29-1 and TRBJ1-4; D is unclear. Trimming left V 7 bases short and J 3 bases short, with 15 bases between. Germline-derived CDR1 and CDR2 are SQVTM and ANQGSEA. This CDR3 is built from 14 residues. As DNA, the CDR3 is TGCAGCGCCCAGGACTCATCAGCTAATGAAAAACTGTTTTTT. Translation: CSAQDSSANEKLFF.

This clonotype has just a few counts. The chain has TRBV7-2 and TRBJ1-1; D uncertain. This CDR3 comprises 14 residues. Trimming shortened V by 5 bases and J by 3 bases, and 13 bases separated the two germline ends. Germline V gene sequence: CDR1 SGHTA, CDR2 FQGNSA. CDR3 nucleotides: TGTGCCAGCAGCCCGGTCTACGGGGACACTGAAGCTTTCTTT. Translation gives CASSPVYGDTEAFF. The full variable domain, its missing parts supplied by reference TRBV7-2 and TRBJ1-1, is GAGVSQSPSNKVTEKGKDVELRCDPISGHTALYWYRQSLGQGLEFLIYFQGNSAPDKSGLPSDRFSAERTGGSVSTLTIQRTQQEDSAVYLCASSPVYGDTEAFFGQGTRLTVV.

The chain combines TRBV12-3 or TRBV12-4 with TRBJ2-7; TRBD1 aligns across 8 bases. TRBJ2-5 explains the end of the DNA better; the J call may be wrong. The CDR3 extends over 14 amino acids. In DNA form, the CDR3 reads TGTGCCAGCAGTGTGTCCGGGACAGGAGAGACCCAGTACTTC. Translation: CASSVSGTGETQYF.

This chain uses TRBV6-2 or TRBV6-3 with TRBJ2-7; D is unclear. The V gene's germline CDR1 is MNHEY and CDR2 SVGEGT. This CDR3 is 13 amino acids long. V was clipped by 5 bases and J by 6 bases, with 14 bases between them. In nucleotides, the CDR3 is TGTGCCAGCAGTACCCCCTGGTGGGGCGAGCAGTACTTC. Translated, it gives CASSTPWWGEQYF.

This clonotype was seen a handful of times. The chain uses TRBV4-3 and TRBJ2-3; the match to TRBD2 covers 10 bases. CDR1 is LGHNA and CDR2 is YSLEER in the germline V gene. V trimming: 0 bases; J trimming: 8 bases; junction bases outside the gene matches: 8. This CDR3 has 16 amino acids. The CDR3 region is CASSQDPAGGLGTQYF. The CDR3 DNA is TGCGCCAGCAGCCAAGATCCAGCGGGGGGGTTGGGTACGCAGTATTTT.

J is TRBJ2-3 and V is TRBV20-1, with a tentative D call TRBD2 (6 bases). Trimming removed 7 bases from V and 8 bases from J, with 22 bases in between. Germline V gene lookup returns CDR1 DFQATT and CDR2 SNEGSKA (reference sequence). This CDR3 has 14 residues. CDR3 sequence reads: CSVYRAGLGGTQYF. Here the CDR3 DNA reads TGCAGTGTCTATAGGGCGGGGCTCGGAGGTACGCAGTATTTT.

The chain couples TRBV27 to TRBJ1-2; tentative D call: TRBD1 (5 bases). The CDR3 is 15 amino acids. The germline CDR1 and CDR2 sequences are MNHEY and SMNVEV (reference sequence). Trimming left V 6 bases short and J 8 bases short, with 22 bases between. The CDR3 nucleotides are TGTGCCAGCAGACCACCCGCCAGGGATTTTGCCGGCTACACCTTC. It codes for CASRPPARDFAGYTF.

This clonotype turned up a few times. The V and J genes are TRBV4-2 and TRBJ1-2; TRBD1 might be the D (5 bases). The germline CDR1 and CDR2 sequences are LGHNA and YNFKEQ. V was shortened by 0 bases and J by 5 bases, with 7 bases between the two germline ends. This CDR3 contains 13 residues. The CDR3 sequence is CASSQERQYGYTF. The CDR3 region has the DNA TGTGCCAGCAGCCAAGAGCGACAGTATGGCTACACCTTC.

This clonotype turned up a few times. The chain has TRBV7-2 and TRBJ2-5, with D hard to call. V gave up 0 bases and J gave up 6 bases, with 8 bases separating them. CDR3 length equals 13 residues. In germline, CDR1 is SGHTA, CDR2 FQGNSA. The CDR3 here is CASSLAGSQTQYF. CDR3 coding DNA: TGTGCCAGCAGCTTAGCAGGGTCTCAGACCCAGTACTTC.

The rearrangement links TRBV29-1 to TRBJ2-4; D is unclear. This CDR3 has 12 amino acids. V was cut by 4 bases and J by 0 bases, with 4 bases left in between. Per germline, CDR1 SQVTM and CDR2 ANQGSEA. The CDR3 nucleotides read TGCAGCGTTGGCCCAGCCAAAAACATTCAGTACTTC. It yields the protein CSVGPAKNIQYF.

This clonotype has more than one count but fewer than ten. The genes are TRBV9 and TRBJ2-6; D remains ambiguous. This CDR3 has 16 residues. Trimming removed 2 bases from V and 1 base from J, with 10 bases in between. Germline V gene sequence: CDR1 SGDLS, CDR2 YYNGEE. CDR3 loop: CASSVDLGSGANVLTF. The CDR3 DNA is TGTGCCAGCAGCGTTGATTTAGGATCTGGGGCCAACGTCCTGACTTTC.

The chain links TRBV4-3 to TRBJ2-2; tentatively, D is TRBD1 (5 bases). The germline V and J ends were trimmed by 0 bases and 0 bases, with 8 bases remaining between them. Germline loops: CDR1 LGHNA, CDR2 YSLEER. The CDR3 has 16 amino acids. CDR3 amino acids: CASSQEGAPNTGELFF. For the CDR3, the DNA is TGCGCCAGCAGCCAAGAAGGGGCCCCGAACACCGGGGAGCTGTTTTTT.

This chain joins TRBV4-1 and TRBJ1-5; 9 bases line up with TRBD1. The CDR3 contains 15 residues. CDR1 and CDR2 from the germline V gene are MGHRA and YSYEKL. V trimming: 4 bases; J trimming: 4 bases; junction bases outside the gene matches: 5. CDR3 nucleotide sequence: TGCGCCAGCAGCCCGAGGACAGGGGAAAATCAGCCCCAGCATTTT. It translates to CASSPRTGENQPQHF.

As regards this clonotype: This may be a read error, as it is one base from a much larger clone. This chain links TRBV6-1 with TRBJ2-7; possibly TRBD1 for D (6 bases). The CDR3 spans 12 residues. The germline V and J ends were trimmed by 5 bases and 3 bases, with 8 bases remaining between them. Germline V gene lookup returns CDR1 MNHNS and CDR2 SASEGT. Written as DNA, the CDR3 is TGTGCCAGCAGTTGGACAGTCTACGAGCAGTACTTC. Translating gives CASSWTVYEQYF.

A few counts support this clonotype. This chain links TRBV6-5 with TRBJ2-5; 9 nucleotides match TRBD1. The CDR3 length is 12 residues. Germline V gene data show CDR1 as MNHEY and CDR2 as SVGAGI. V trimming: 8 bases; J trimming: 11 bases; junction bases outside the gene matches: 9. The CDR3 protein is CASCRTGEEQYF. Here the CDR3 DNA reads TGTGCCAGCTGCCGGACAGGGGAAGAGCAGTACTTC.

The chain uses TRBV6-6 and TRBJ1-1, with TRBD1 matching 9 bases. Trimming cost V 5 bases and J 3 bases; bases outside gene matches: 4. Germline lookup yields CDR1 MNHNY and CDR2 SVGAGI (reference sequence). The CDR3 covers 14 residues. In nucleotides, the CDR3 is TGTGCCAGCAGTCCCGGGACAGGGTACACTGAAGCTTTCTTT. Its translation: CASSPGTGYTEAFF.

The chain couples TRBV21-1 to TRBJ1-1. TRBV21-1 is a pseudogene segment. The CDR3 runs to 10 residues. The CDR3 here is CASSPTVAFF. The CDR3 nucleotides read TGTGCCAGCAGCCCGACGGTGGCTTTCTTT.

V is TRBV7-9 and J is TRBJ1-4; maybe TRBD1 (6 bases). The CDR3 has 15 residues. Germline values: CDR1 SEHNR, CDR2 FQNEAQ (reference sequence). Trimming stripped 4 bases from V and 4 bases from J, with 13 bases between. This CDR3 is CASSSQGRGNEKLFF. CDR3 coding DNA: TGTGCCAGCAGCTCCCAGGGGCGAGGTAATGAAAAACTGTTTTTT.

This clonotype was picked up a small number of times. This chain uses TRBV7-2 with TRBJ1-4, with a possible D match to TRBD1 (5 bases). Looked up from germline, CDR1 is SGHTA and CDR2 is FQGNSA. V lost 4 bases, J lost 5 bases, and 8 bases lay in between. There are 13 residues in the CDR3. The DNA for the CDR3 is TGTGCCAGCAGCTCCTCAGGGAATGAAAAACTGTTTTTT. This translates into CASSSSGNEKLFF. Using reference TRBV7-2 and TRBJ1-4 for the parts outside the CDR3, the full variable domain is GAGVSQSPSNKVTEKGKDVELRCDPISGHTALYWYRQSLGQGLEFLIYFQGNSAPDKSGLPSDRFSAERTGGSVSTLTIQRTQQEDSAVYLCASSSSGNEKLFFGSGTQLSVL.

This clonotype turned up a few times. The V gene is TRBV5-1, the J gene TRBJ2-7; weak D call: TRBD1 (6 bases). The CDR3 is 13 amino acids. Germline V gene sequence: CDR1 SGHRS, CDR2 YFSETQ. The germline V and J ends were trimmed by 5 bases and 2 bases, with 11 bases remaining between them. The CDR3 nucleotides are TGCGCCAGCAGGCCTACAGGGACCTACGAGCAGTACTTC. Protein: CASRPTGTYEQYF.